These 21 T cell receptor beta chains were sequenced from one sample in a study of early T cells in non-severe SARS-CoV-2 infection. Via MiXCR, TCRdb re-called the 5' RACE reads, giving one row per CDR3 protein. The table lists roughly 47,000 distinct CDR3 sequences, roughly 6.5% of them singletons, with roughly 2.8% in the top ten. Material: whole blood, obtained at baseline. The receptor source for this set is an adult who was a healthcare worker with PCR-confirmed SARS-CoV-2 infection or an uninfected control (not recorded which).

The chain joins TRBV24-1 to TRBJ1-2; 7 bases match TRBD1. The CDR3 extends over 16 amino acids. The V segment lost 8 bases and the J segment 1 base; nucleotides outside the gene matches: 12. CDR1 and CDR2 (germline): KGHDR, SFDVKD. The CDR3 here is CATNPAGTAFNYGYTF. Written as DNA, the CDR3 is TGTGCCACCAACCCGGCCGGGACAGCCTTTAACTATGGCTACACCTTC.

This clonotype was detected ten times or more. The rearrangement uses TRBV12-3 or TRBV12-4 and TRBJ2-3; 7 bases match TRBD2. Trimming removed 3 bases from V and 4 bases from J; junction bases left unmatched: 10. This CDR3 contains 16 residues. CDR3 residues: CASSLGGVVAADTQYF. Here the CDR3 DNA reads TGTGCCAGCAGTTTGGGGGGGGTGGTAGCTGCAGATACGCAGTATTTT.

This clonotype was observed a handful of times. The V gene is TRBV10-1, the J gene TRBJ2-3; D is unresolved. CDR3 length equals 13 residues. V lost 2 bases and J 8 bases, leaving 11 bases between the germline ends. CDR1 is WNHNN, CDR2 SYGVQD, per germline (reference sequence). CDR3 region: CASSERSASTQYF. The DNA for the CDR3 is TGCGCCAGCAGTGAGCGGAGCGCGTCTACGCAGTATTTT.

The CDR3 DNA is TGTGCCAGCAGCTTAGACGGTAGACACAGTGATACGCAGTATTTT. Translated, it gives CASSLDGRHSDTQYF. The rearrangement joins TRBV11-3 to TRBJ2-3; the D is unclear. Per the germline V gene, CDR1 is SGHNT and CDR2 is YENEEA. Trimming took off 0 bases at V and 6 bases at J, with 13 bases between the two ends. This CDR3 is 15 amino acids long.

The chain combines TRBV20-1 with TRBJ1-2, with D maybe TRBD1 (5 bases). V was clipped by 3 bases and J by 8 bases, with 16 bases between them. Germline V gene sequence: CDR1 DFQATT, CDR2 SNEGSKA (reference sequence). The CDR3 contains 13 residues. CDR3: CSASNRIFDGYTF. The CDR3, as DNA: TGCAGTGCTAGCAACAGGATTTTCGACGGCTACACCTTC.

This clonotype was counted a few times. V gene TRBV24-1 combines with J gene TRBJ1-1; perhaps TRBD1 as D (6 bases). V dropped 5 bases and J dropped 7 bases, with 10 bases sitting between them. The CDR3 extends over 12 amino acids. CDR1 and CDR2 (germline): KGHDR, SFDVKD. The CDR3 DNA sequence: TGTGCCACCAGTGCAGGACAGCGTGAAGCTTTCTTT. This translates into CATSAGQREAFF.

The CDR3 loop is CSATHQNTVDTEAFF. As DNA, the CDR3 is TGCAGTGCTACACACCAAAACACTGTGGACACTGAAGCTTTCTTT. The chain joins TRBV20-1 to TRBJ1-1; D is unclear. Per the germline V gene, CDR1 is DFQATT and CDR2 is SNEGSKA (reference sequence). The germline V and J ends were trimmed by 4 bases and 3 bases, with 18 bases remaining between them. CDR3 size: 15 residues.

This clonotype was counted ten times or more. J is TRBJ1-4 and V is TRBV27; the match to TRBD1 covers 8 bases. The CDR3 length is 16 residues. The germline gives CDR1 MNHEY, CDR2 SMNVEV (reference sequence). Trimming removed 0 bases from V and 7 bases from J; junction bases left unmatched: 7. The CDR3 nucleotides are TGTGCCAGCAGTTTATCGATGCAGGGGGCCGGTGAAAAACTGTTTTTT. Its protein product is CASSLSMQGAGEKLFF.

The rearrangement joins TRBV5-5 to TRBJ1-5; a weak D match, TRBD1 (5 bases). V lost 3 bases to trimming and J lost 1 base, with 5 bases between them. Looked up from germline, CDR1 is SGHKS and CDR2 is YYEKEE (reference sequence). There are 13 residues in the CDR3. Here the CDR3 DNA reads TGTGCCAGCAGCTGGGACAGCAATCAGCCCCAGCATTTT. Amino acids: CASSWDSNQPQHF.

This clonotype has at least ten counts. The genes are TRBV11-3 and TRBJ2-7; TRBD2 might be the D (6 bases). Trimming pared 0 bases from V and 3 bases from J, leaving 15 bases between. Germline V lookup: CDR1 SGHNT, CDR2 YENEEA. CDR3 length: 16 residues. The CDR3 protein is CASSLDGRGGDYEQYF. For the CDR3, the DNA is TGTGCCAGCAGCTTAGACGGTAGGGGCGGGGACTACGAGCAGTACTTC.

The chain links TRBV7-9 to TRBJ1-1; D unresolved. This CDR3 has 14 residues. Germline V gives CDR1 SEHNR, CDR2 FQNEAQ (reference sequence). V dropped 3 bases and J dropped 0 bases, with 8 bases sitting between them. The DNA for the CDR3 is TGTGCCAGCAGCTTGGAGGGATTGAACACTGAAGCTTTCTTT. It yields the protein CASSLEGLNTEAFF.

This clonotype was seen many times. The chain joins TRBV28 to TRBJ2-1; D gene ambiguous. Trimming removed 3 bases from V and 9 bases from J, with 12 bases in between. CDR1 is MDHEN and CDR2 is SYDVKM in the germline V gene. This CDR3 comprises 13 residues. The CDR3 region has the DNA TGTGCCAGCAGTTTCTCCCGGTGGGGTGAGCAGTTCTTC. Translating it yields CASSFSRWGEQFF.

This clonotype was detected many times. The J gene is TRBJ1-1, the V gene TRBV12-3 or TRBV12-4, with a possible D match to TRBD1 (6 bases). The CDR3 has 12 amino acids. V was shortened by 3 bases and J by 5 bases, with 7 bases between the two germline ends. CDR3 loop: CASSFGQTEAFF. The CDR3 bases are TGTGCCAGCAGTTTTGGACAGACTGAAGCTTTCTTT.

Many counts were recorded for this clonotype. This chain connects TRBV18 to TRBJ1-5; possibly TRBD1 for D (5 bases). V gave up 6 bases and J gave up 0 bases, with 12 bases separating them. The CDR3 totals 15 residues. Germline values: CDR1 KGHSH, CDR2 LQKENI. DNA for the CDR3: TGTGCCAGCTCTCCAATCGGGACTAGCAATCAGCCCCAGCATTTT. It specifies CASSPIGTSNQPQHF.

CDR3 in DNA: TGTGCCAGCAGGTCCCCGGGTGCCGAGCAGTACTTC. Translating it yields CASRSPGAEQYF. V is TRBV27 and J is TRBJ2-7; D is unresolved. The CDR3 consists of 12 residues. Germline V lookup: CDR1 MNHEY, CDR2 SMNVEV (reference sequence). V dropped 6 bases and J dropped 6 bases, with 12 bases sitting between them.

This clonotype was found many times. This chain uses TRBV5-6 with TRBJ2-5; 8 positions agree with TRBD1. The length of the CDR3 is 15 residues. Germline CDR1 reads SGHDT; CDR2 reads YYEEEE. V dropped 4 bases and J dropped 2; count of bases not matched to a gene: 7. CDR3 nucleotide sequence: TGTGCCAGCAGCAAGGGACAGGCTCTTCAAGAGACCCAGTACTTC. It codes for CASSKGQALQETQYF.

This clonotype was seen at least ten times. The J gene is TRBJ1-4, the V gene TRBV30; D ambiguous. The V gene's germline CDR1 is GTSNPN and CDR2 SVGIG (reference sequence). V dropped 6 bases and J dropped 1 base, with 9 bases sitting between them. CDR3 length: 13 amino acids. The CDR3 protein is CACLGITNEKLFF. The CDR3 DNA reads TGTGCCTGCCTAGGGATAACTAATGAAAAACTGTTTTTT. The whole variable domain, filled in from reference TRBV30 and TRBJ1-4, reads SQTIHQWPATLVQPVGSPLSLECTVEGTSNPNLYWYRQAAGRGLQLLFYSVGIGQISSEVPQNLSASRPQDRQFILSSKKLLLSDSGFYLCACLGITNEKLFFGSGTQLSVL.

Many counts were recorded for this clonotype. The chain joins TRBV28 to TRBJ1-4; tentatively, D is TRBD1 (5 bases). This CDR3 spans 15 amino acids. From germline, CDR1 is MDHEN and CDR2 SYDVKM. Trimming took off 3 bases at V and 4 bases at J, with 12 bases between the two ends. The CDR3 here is CASSLTAGFNEKLFF. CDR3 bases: TGTGCCAGCAGTTTGACAGCTGGATTTAATGAAAAACTGTTTTTT.

Here the CDR3 reads CASSLFGGEQYF. CDR3 bases: TGTGCCAGCAGTTTATTCGGGGGCGAGCAGTACTTC. V is TRBV28 and J is TRBJ2-7, with TRBD2 as a possible D gene (6 bases). The germline gives CDR1 MDHEN, CDR2 SYDVKM. This CDR3 comprises 12 residues. V shed 1 base and J shed 6 bases, with 7 bases lying between them. The complete variable domain, with remaining parts taken from reference TRBV28 and TRBJ2-7, reads DVKVTQSSRYLVKRTGEKVFLECVQDMDHENMFWYRQDPGLGLRLIYFSYDVKMKEKGDIPEGYSVSREKKERFSLILESASTNQTSMYLCASSLFGGEQYFGPGTRLTVT.

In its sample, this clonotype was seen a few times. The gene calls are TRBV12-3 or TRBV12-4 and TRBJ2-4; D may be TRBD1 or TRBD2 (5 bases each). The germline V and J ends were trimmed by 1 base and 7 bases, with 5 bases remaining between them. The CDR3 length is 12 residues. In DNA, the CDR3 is TGTGCCAGCAGTTTAGGGGGGAACATTCAGTACTTC. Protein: CASSLGGNIQYF.

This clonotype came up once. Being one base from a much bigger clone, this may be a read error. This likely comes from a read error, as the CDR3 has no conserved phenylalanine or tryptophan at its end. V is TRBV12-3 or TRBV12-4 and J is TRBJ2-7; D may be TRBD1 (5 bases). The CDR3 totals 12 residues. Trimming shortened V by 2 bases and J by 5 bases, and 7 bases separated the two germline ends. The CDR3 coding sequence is TGTGCCAGCAGTTTAAACAGGAACGAGCAGTACTAC. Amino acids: CASSLNRNEQYY.